One sample yielded the 21 T cell receptor beta chains listed below, sequenced in a study of T cells after posttransplantation cyclophosphamide. Generated by immunoSEQ multiplex PCR, the TCRdb table keeps only in-frame clones and is missing some. The sample lists tens of thousands of clones; 92% were seen once. The sequencing sample was made of PBMCs. The receptors originated from a woman between 50 and 59 years old in good health and a related stem cell transplant donor.

The rearrangement joins TRBV7-9 to TRBJ2-7; TRBD2 aligns across 11 bases. V trimming: 6 bases; J trimming: 4 bases; junction bases outside the gene matches: 8. The length of the CDR3 is 15 residues. Germline CDR1 is SEHNR and CDR2 is FQNEAQ (reference sequence). The chain's CDR3 is CASRPTSGSRYEQYF. The CDR3 region has the DNA TGTGCCAGCAGACCTACTAGCGGGAGTAGGTACGAGCAGTACTTC. The entire variable domain, with the rest obtained from reference TRBV7-9 and TRBJ2-7, is as follows: DTGVSQNPRHKITKRGQNVTFRCDPISEHNRLYWYRQTLGQGPEFLTYFQNEAQLEKSRLLSDRFSAERPKGSFSTLEIQRTEQGDSAMYLCASRPTSGSRYEQYFGPGTRLTVT.

This clone showed up just once. The gene calls are TRBV18 and TRBJ2-2; D not certain. The CDR3 covers 16 residues. Trimming removed 0 bases at V and 7 bases at J, with 15 bases between. Germline V gene lookup returns CDR1 KGHSH and CDR2 LQKENI. The CDR3 region is CASSPPLAISRGELFF. CDR3 in DNA: TGTGCCAGCTCACCACCGCTGGCAATTTCTCGCGGGGAGCTGTTTTTT.

This clone was seen a single time. The chain carries TRBV29-1 and TRBJ2-3; D is possibly TRBD2 (7 bases). V was cut by 4 bases and J by 6 bases, with 14 bases left in between. Germline V gives CDR1 SQVTM, CDR2 ANQGSEA. The CDR3 is 13 amino acids. In nucleotides, the CDR3 is TGCAGCGTTGGGGGGGGCGGATGGGATACGCAGTATTTT. This gives the protein CSVGGGGWDTQYF.

This sequence joins TRBV5-4 and TRBJ1-3, with 7 bases that match TRBD1. With 4 bases clipped from V and 3 bases from J, the junction kept 10 bases outside the gene matches. The germline V gene encodes CDR1 SGHNT and CDR2 YYREEE (reference sequence). The CDR3 extends over 16 amino acids. The CDR3 nucleotides read TGTGCCAGCAGCCCTGGACAGGCGCCCAGTGGAAACACCATATATTTT. Protein sequence: CASSPGQAPSGNTIYF.

V and J are TRBV6-1 and TRBJ2-1; TRBD1 aligns across 7 bases. Germline values: CDR1 MNHNS, CDR2 SASEGT. CDR3 length equals 13 residues. Unmatched junction bases numbered 5, after V lost 5 bases and J lost 7 bases. The CDR3 is CASSRPTGNEQFF. Here the CDR3 DNA reads TGTGCCAGCAGTCGCCCGACAGGGAATGAGCAGTTCTTC.

The sample holds one count of this clone. The chain carries TRBV7-2 and TRBJ1-1; no firm D call. Between the trimmed V and J ends, which lost 4 bases and 7 bases, there was a span of 13 bases. This CDR3 has 13 residues. Germline assignment: CDR1 SGHTA and CDR2 FQGNSA. In DNA, the CDR3 is TGTGCCAGCAGCTCACCGGGAAAGATTGAAGCTTTCTTT. Protein sequence: CASSSPGKIEAFF.

By share, this clone ranks as medium-sized. Other DNA sequences in this specimen translate into the identical CDR3. V is TRBV28 and J is TRBJ1-3, with 7 positions matching TRBD1. The germline CDR1 and CDR2 sequences are MDHEN and SYDVKM. V shed 5 bases, J shed 1 base, and the junction held 5 bases outside the gene matches. The CDR3 is made up of 15 amino acids. CDR3 in DNA: TGTGCCAGCAGTCCGCTGACAGGGTCTGGAAACACCATATATTTT. It specifies CASSPLTGSGNTIYF.

The J gene is TRBJ2-7, the V gene TRBV2; 7 bases are a match to TRBD1. The V gene end was trimmed by 4 bases and the J gene end by 0 bases; junction bases not matched to a gene: 3. Germline V gene lookup returns CDR1 SNHLY and CDR2 FYNNEI. This CDR3 is 14 amino acids long. The CDR3 here is CASSGQGFSYEQYF. In nucleotides, the CDR3 is TGTGCCAGCAGTGGACAGGGATTCTCCTACGAGCAGTACTTC.

The V call is TRBV4-1, the J call TRBJ2-3, with D possibly being TRBD1 (6 bases). The V gene lost 1 base and the J gene lost 4 bases, with 9 bases spanning the gap. The germline gives CDR1 MGHRA, CDR2 YSYEKL. This CDR3 comprises 14 residues. In DNA form, the CDR3 reads TGCGCCAGCAGCCAAGGACAGGTTCCAGATACGCAGTATTTT. Its protein is CASSQGQVPDTQYF.

The V call is TRBV29-1, the J call TRBJ1-2; 7 bases match TRBD1. In germline, CDR1 is SQVTM, CDR2 ANQGSEA. The CDR3 runs 15 residues. V trimming: 7 bases; J trimming: 1 base; junction bases outside the gene matches: 12. The CDR3 DNA reads TGCAGCGCCGAAACCCTCGGGACAGTTAACTATGGCTACACCTTC. It encodes CSAETLGTVNYGYTF. Variable domain in full (rest from reference TRBV29-1 and TRBJ1-2): SAVISQKPSRDICQRGTSLTIQCQVDSQVTMMFWYRQQPGQSLTLIATANQGSEATYESGFVIDKFPISRPNLTFSTLTVSNMSPEDSSIYLCSAETLGTVNYGYTFGSGTRLTVV.

A remark on this clone: Germline is not matched at one junction end, which may reflect a read error. The sample has other DNA sequences that encode this CDR3 too. The chain is built from TRBV6-5 and TRBJ2-7, with a possible D match to TRBD1 (6 bases). Germline CDR1 MNHEY, CDR2 SVGAGI. The CDR3 length is 15 residues. The DNA for the CDR3 is TGTGCCAGCAGTTACTCCCGGACAGCACGATTGGAGCAATACTTC. Its protein is CASSYSRTARLEQYF.

The rearrangement joins TRBV9 to TRBJ1-4; D is uncertain. Germline V gives CDR1 SGDLS, CDR2 YYNGEE. V was trimmed by 4 bases and J by 3 bases, leaving 13 bases between them. The CDR3 has 15 residues. CDR3 loop: CASSLGEAANEKLFF. DNA of the CDR3: TGTGCCAGCAGCCTCGGGGAGGCGGCTAATGAAAAACTGTTTTTT.

This chain joins TRBV7-9 and TRBJ2-1, with 7 nucleotides matching TRBD1. Germline-derived CDR1 and CDR2 are SEHNR and FQNEAQ (reference sequence). The CDR3 sequence is 11 residues long. V trimming: 10 bases; J trimming: 12 bases; junction bases outside the gene matches: 9. Here the CDR3 DNA reads TGTGCCACGGAACAGGGGAAAAGGCAGTTCTTC. This sequence encodes CATEQGKRQFF.

The table lists this clone with a count of one. The V gene is TRBV18, the J gene TRBJ1-6; D unclear. V gave up 6 bases and J gave up 10 bases, with 10 bases separating them. The CDR3 covers 12 residues. The V gene's germline CDR1 is KGHSH and CDR2 LQKENI. In nucleotides, the CDR3 is TGTGCCAGCTCCCCTACCAAGTCACCCCTCCACTTT. It is translated as CASSPTKSPLHF.

The chain joins TRBV30 to TRBJ2-3, with a possible D match to TRBD2 (6 bases). The V end was cut by 2 bases, the J end by 0 bases, with 9 bases between. The CDR3 covers 14 residues. Germline CDR1 GTSNPN, CDR2 SVGIG (reference sequence). CDR3 coding DNA: TGTGCCTGGAGTCGGGAGTTGAGCACAGATACGCAGTATTTT. Protein: CAWSRELSTDTQYF.

The chain combines TRBV27 with TRBJ1-2, with D hard to call. Trimming removed 4 bases at V and 4 bases at J, with 13 bases between. This CDR3 region has 14 residues. Germline V gives CDR1 MNHEY, CDR2 SMNVEV (reference sequence). CDR3: CASSYEGGGYGYTF. Here the CDR3 DNA reads TGTGCCAGCAGTTACGAGGGTGGAGGCTATGGCTACACCTTC.

The rearrangement links TRBV9 to TRBJ1-1; TRBD1 is a possible D gene (6 bases). Trimming took off 3 bases at V and 1 base at J, with 7 bases between the two ends. From germline, CDR1 is SGDLS and CDR2 YYNGEE. This CDR3 is built from 13 residues. CDR3 coding DNA: TGTGCCAGCAGCGAGGGACAGAACACTGAAGCTTTCTTT. Residues: CASSEGQNTEAFF. Variable domain in full (rest from reference TRBV9 and TRBJ1-1): DSGVTQTPKHLITATGQRVTLRCSPRSGDLSVYWYQQSLDQGLQFLIQYYNGEERAKGNILERFSAQQFPDLHSELNLSSLELGDSALYFCASSEGQNTEAFFGQGTRLTVV.

This sequence joins TRBV6-1 and TRBJ2-7; a possible D gene is TRBD2 (5 bases). The V and J ends lost 6 bases and 4 bases respectively, with 13 bases between them. CDR3 length: 13 amino acids. The germline gives CDR1 MNHNS, CDR2 SASEGT. As DNA, the CDR3 is TGTGCCAGCAGCCCGGCGGAGCGGTACGAGCAGTACTTC. Protein: CASSPAERYEQYF.

The J gene is TRBJ2-1, the V gene TRBV21-1; TRBD2 is taken as the D call from the table, unchecked against the DNA. TRBV21-1 is shown as a pseudogene. The CDR3 length is 20 residues. Written as DNA, the CDR3 is TGTGCCAGCAGCAGATCCGGGACTAGTCGCGGAGGGCCTTTGTGGAATGAGCAGTTCTTC. Translated, it gives CASSRSGTSRGGPLWNEQFF.

CDR3 DNA: TGTGCCTGGAGTTCTAGTTCAGGGGTGAGGTATGGCTACACCTTC. Its protein product is CAWSSSSGVRYGYTF. This chain connects TRBV30 to TRBJ1-2, with D perhaps TRBD1 (6 bases). CDR3 length: 15 amino acids. V shed 2 bases and J shed 5 bases, with 18 bases lying between them. The germline CDR1 and CDR2 sequences are GTSNPN and SVGIG (reference sequence).

This clone is medium-sized in the sample. This chain connects TRBV4-1 to TRBJ2-1; D remains ambiguous. Germline CDR1 reads MGHRA; CDR2 reads YSYEKL. The CDR3 is 14 amino acids. The ends were cut back, 4 bases at V and 5 bases at J, with 12 bases in the middle. The DNA for the CDR3 is TGCGCCAGCAGCCGGTCGGTCCACGACAATGAGCAGTTCTTC. This gives the protein CASSRSVHDNEQFF.